This T cell receptor beta chain originates from a study of T cells in Graves' hyperthyroidism and ophthalmopathy. This clonotype was picked up many times. The CDR3 length is 15 residues. V shed 3 bases, J shed 8 bases, and the junction held 7 bases outside the gene matches. Germline V lookup: CDR1 MDHEN, CDR2 SYDVKM. It was RNA transcripts that yielded the amplified TCR beta CDR3 regions. Initially, a first-round RT-PCR of the TCR CDR3 employed the HTBI primer set. TCRdb re-derived calls from the multiplex PCR reads in MiXCR, one entry per CDR3 protein. The data hold fewer than 800,000 distinct CDR3 sequences, with 15% to 20% observed a single time.

The sample consisted of blood. The receptor's source is a man younger than 35 with Graves' hyperthyroidism. This chain uses TRBV28 with TRBJ1-4; TRBD1 matches 9 bases. CDR3 coding DNA: TGTGCCAGCAGTTTTACAGGGGGCAGCGGGGAAAAACTGTTTTTT. Translated, it gives CASSFTGGSGEKLFF.